This TCR beta chain was sequenced for a study of blood T cell repertoires in COVID-19. Overall study: The samples span acute and convalescent COVID-19 from the United States, Italy and Spain. PBMCs, B-cell-depleted T cells, or T cells were the source of the cDNA or gDNA that made up the material.

V lost 5 bases and J 8 bases, leaving 13 bases between the germline ends. The V gene's germline CDR1 is LGHDT and CDR2 YNNKEL (reference sequence). This CDR3 spans 13 amino acids. Source study methods: Amplification of reference gene primers provided the estimated nucleated cell counts. Produced via immunoSEQ multiplex PCR; TCRdb's table is partial and in-frame only. That table is the source of V, J and clone size, and D and trimming were worked out from the DNA. The sample holds about 150,000 clones, approximately 88% seen once. This receptor was identified in a human donor in a cohort sampled during active COVID-19. Material: peripheral blood. The chain uses TRBV3-1 (or the pseudogene TRBV3-2) and TRBJ2-1, with D perhaps TRBD1 (5 bases). CDR3 amino acids: CASSSYRGHEQFF. CDR3 coding DNA: TGTGCCAGCAGCTCCTATAGGGGTCATGAGCAGTTCTTC.